Listed here are 30 T cell receptor beta chains from one sample, sequenced in a study of lymphopenia after photon versus proton radiotherapy (dated 2019 in TCRdb). The protocol used for the library was the immunoSEQ multiplex PCR assay. Held by TCRdb, this immuneACCESS table contains in-frame sequences only and omits some clones. Under half of the omission traces to an unresolved V gene where checked; the cause of the rest is unknown. This sample gives roughly 35,000 clones in total; 85% to 90% of them show up just once. The ten largest clonotypes hold under 3.5% of the sample. Sequences were derived from peripheral blood, sampled from a patient treated with photon-based radiotherapy. These receptors were collected from a man aged 50 to 60 with gastric cancer.

The chain recombines TRBV7-2 with TRBJ2-1, with 9 nucleotides matching TRBD2. The CDR3 has 15 residues. The germline V gene encodes CDR1 SGHTA and CDR2 FQGNSA. With 1 base clipped from V and 10 bases from J, the junction kept 8 bases outside the gene matches. The CDR3 bases are TGTGCCAGCAGCTTAGGCGAACTAGCGGGCTGGGAGCAGTTCTTC. Translated: CASSLGELAGWEQFF.

This chain uses TRBV11-2 with TRBJ1-6, with D unclear. Germline V CDR1 and CDR2: SGHAT, FQNNGV. V lost 3 bases to trimming and J lost 8 bases, with 14 bases between them. The CDR3 is made up of 15 amino acids. Written as DNA, the CDR3 is TGTGCCAGCAGCTTCTATCTACTGGATGATTCACCCCTCCACTTT. Amino acids: CASSFYLLDDSPLHF.

The chain combines TRBV4-2 with TRBJ2-3, with TRBD2 identical over 11 bases. The germline CDR1 and CDR2 sequences are LGHNA and YNFKEQ. The ends lost 0 bases at V and 4 bases at J; junction bases unmatched: 6. This CDR3 comprises 17 residues. In nucleotides, the CDR3 is TGTGCCAGCAGCCAAGAACTAGCGGGAGTCTTTGCAGATACGCAGTATTTT. Amino acids: CASSQELAGVFADTQYF.

The chain combines TRBV5-1 with TRBJ2-7; D is ambiguous. Germline values: CDR1 SGHRS, CDR2 YFSETQ. The CDR3 totals 15 residues. V lost 0 bases, J lost 6 bases, and 16 bases lay in between. The DNA for the CDR3 is TGCGCCAGCAGCTTGGAGGTCCCGAACGAAGGCGAGCAGTACTTC. Protein sequence: CASSLEVPNEGEQYF. Looking up the rest from reference TRBV5-1 and TRBJ2-7 gives the full variable domain: KAGVTQTPRYLIKTRGQQVTLSCSPISGHRSVSWYQQTPGQGLQFLFEYFSETQRNKGNFPGRFSGRQFSNSRSEMNVSTLELGDSALYLCASSLEVPNEGEQYFGPGTRLTVT.

This chain joins TRBV7-9 and TRBJ2-1, with 7 bases fitting TRBD2. The germline gives CDR1 SEHNR, CDR2 FQNEAQ (reference sequence). The CDR3 spans 17 residues. Losses at the gene ends were 1 base for V and 0 bases for J; bases not matched to a gene: 6. The CDR3 spells CASSLGGVAGSYNEQFF. In nucleotides, the CDR3 is TGTGCCAGCAGCTTAGGAGGCGTAGCGGGCTCCTACAATGAGCAGTTCTTC.

This clone was detected once. The chain joins TRBV4-2 to TRBJ2-5; TRBD2 matches at 7 bases. The germline V gene has CDR1 LGHNA and CDR2 YNFKEQ. The CDR3 is made up of 12 amino acids. Trimming took 7 bases from V and 4 from J; bases not matched to a gene: 3. DNA of the CDR3: TGTGCCAGCAAAGGGAGGGGAGAGACCCAGTACTTC. Translated: CASKGRGETQYF.

This chain joins TRBV5-1 and TRBJ1-2, with D maybe TRBD1 (6 bases). Between the trimmed V and J ends, which lost 5 bases and 4 bases, there was a span of 15 bases. CDR1 and CDR2 from the germline V gene are SGHRS and YFSETQ. CDR3 length: 14 residues. CDR3 sequence reads: CASRSPTGSYGYTF. The CDR3 DNA reads as TGCGCCAGCAGATCCCCGACAGGCTCCTATGGCTACACCTTC.

This chain links TRBV28 with TRBJ1-5; the match to TRBD1 covers 8 bases. Trimming took 5 bases from V and 7 from J; bases not matched to a gene: 16. Germline CDR1 reads MDHEN; CDR2 reads SYDVKM. This CDR3 region has 17 residues. CDR3 nucleotides: TGTGCCAGCAGTACGACAAACCGGACAGGGCGGAACCAGCCCCAGCATTTT. The encoded protein is CASSTTNRTGRNQPQHF.

The CDR3 loop is CASSQSENQPQHF. Written as DNA, the CDR3 is TGTGCCAGCTCACAATCAGAGAATCAGCCCCAGCATTTT. This chain links TRBV18 with TRBJ1-5; D is unresolved. The V gene's germline CDR1 is KGHSH and CDR2 LQKENI. The V gene lost 4 bases and the J gene lost 4 bases, with 8 bases spanning the gap. This CDR3 spans 13 amino acids.

In its sample, this clone was seen once. The V and J genes are TRBV9 and TRBJ2-7; TRBD2 agrees at 14 bases. With 3 bases clipped from V and 1 base from J, the junction kept 15 bases outside the gene matches. The CDR3 has 20 amino acids. Per the germline V gene, CDR1 is SGDLS and CDR2 is YYNGEE. Written as DNA, the CDR3 is TGTGCCAGCAGCGCCGCCTTCACAGGACTAGCGGGAGGAACGTCCTACGAGCAGTACTTC. This translates into CASSAAFTGLAGGTSYEQYF.

The V gene is TRBV4-2, the J gene TRBJ2-1, with 10 bases lining up with TRBD2. Looked up from germline, CDR1 is LGHNA and CDR2 is YNFKEQ. The CDR3 length is 16 residues. J gave up 2 bases and V 8 bases, and 9 bases lay outside the gene matches. Written as DNA, the CDR3 is TGTGCCAGCTTGGCTAGCGGGAGAAGCGCCTACAATGAGCAGTTCTTC. Amino acids: CASLASGRSAYNEQFF.

This clone was seen a handful of times. The CDR3 DNA follows: TGTGCCAGCAGCTTAGGACGGACTCTCAGGGACAGGTATGCTGAAGCTTTCTTT. It translates to CASSLGRTLRDRYAEAFF. The chain joins TRBV13 to TRBJ1-1; 8 nucleotides line up with TRBD1. From germline, CDR1 is PRHDT and CDR2 FYEKMQ (reference sequence). The ends lost 0 bases at V and 6 bases at J; junction bases unmatched: 15. This CDR3 is 18 amino acids long.

The rearrangement links TRBV28 to TRBJ2-3, with TRBD2 identical over 9 bases. J was trimmed by 5 bases and V by 6 bases; bases with no gene match: 9. The CDR3 spans 15 residues. Per germline, CDR1 MDHEN and CDR2 SYDVKM. CDR3 nucleotide sequence: TGTGCCAGCAGGGAAAGCGGGAGGAGCGGAGATACGCAGTATTTT. It is translated as CASRESGRSGDTQYF.

The rearrangement links TRBV5-5 to TRBJ1-4; D unresolved. The CDR3 is 15 amino acids. Germline CDR1 and CDR2: SGHKS and YYEKEE (reference sequence). V lost 4 bases and J 6 bases, leaving 16 bases between the germline ends. The CDR3 nucleotides read TGTGCCAGCAGCCTTGTTCCGGACGATCATGAAAAACTGTTTTTT. It specifies CASSLVPDDHEKLFF.

The rearrangement links TRBV28 to TRBJ2-7, with D tentatively TRBD2 (6 bases). Between the trimmed V and J ends, which lost 7 bases and 0 bases, there was a span of 13 bases. This CDR3 is built from 14 residues. Germline CDR1 and CDR2: MDHEN and SYDVKM. For the CDR3, the DNA is TGTGCCAGCACTGGGCGGGGCACCTCCTACGAGCAGTACTTC. Its translation: CASTGRGTSYEQYF.

J is TRBJ2-7 and V is TRBV5-1; 8 bases are a match to TRBD1. V was pared by 4 bases and J by 0 bases, with 6 bases of the junction left unmatched. The CDR3 consists of 15 residues. Germline V gene data show CDR1 as SGHRS and CDR2 as YFSETQ. CDR3 in amino acids: CASSPMTGDSYEQYF. The CDR3 bases are TGCGCCAGCAGCCCTATGACAGGGGACTCCTACGAGCAGTACTTC. The full variable domain, with the rest looked up from reference TRBV5-1 and TRBJ2-7, is KAGVTQTPRYLIKTRGQQVTLSCSPISGHRSVSWYQQTPGQGLQFLFEYFSETQRNKGNFPGRFSGRQFSNSRSEMNVSTLELGDSALYLCASSPMTGDSYEQYFGPGTRLTVT.

The chain joins TRBV11-1 to TRBJ2-7, with a possible D match to TRBD1 (6 bases). The CDR3 is 12 amino acids. V was trimmed by 5 bases and J by 4 bases, leaving 9 bases between them. The germline CDR1 and CDR2 sequences are SGHAT and FQDESV (reference sequence). DNA for the CDR3: TGTGCCAGCAGCACAGGACAGTACGAGCAGTACTTC. Its translation is CASSTGQYEQYF.

V and J are TRBV27 and TRBJ2-7, with 10 positions matching TRBD2. The germline V gene encodes CDR1 MNHEY and CDR2 SMNVEV (reference sequence). Trimming removed 3 bases from V and 4 bases from J; junction bases left unmatched: 15. The CDR3 spans 18 residues. The CDR3 DNA reads TGTGCCAGCAGTTTCGGGCAGGGGATAAGCGGGAGGGCTTACGAGCAGTACTTC. Amino acids: CASSFGQGISGRAYEQYF.

This clone was picked up a small number of times. The gene calls are TRBV2 and TRBJ2-7, with 7 bases aligning to TRBD2. The CDR3 is 15 amino acids. J gave up 0 bases and V 2 bases, and 4 bases lay outside the gene matches. From germline, CDR1 is SNHLY and CDR2 FYNNEI. The CDR3 is CASSEIGTTSYEQYF. The CDR3 region has the DNA TGTGCCAGCAGTGAAATCGGGACTACCTCCTACGAGCAGTACTTC.

V is TRBV10-3 and J is TRBJ2-5, with TRBD2 identical over 7 bases. V lost 4 bases to trimming and J lost 2 bases; unmatched junction nucleotides: 4. CDR3 length: 14 residues. CDR1 is ENHRY and CDR2 is SYGVKD in the germline V gene. The CDR3 sequence: CAISVTSLQETQYF. CDR3 bases: TGTGCCATCAGTGTGACTAGCTTACAAGAGACCCAGTACTTC.

This clone has only one observation. The rearrangement joins TRBV11-2 to TRBJ2-5, with 8 bases lining up with TRBD1. V trimming: 3 bases; J trimming: 2 bases; junction bases outside the gene matches: 5. Germline CDR1 and CDR2: SGHAT and FQNNGV. This CDR3 spans 15 amino acids. The CDR3, as DNA: TGTGCCAGCAGCTTGACAGGGGCGTTTCAAGAGACCCAGTACTTC. Protein: CASSLTGAFQETQYF.

The J gene is TRBJ2-7, the V gene TRBV7-9; tentatively, D is TRBD2 (8 bases). Germline V gene sequence: CDR1 SEHNR, CDR2 FQNEAQ (reference sequence). There are 16 residues in the CDR3. V was clipped by 2 bases and J by 3 bases, with 17 bases between them. DNA for the CDR3: TGTGCCAGCAGCTTAAGGGGGCCGGGACTAGTCTACGAGCAGTACTTC. It is translated as CASSLRGPGLVYEQYF. The whole variable domain, filled in from reference TRBV7-9 and TRBJ2-7, reads DTGVSQNPRHKITKRGQNVTFRCDPISEHNRLYWYRQTLGQGPEFLTYFQNEAQLEKSRLLSDRFSAERPKGSFSTLEIQRTEQGDSAMYLCASSLRGPGLVYEQYFGPGTRLTVT.

This clone turned up a few times. The chain uses TRBV5-8 and TRBJ2-5; tentative D call: TRBD2 (6 bases). In germline, CDR1 is SGHTS, CDR2 YDEGEE. The CDR3 contains 15 residues. Trimming took off 4 bases at V and 1 base at J, with 14 bases between the two ends. Written as DNA, the CDR3 is TGTGCCAGCAGCCCCCAGGTGGGACTCCAAGAGACCCAGTACTTC. Amino acids: CASSPQVGLQETQYF.

V and J are TRBV27 and TRBJ2-7, with D perhaps TRBD2 (6 bases). This CDR3 contains 15 residues. Germline CDR1 MNHEY, CDR2 SMNVEV (reference sequence). Trimming pared 8 bases from V and 2 bases from J, leaving 19 bases between. The CDR3 DNA reads as TGTGCCAGCTCCAAATCCCGGGGGAATGCCTACGAGCAGTACTTC. This sequence encodes CASSKSRGNAYEQYF.

Turning to this clone: Sequence at one end of the junction differs from germline and may be a read error. In nucleotides, the CDR3 is TGTGCCAGCAGCGAAGTTCAGGGAGTTGGTGGCTACACCTTC. Amino acids: CASSEVQGVGGYTF. The V gene is TRBV2, the J gene TRBJ1-2; a possible D gene is TRBD1 (5 bases). Germline CDR1 SNHLY, CDR2 FYNNEI. This CDR3 contains 14 residues. Drawing the rest from reference TRBV2 and TRBJ1-2, the complete variable domain is EPEVTQTPSHQVTQMGQEVILRCVPISNHLYFYWYRQILGQKVEFLVSFYNNEISEKSEIFDDQFSVERPDGSNFTLKIRSTKLEDSAMYFCASSEVQGVGGYTFGSGTRLTVV.

About this clone: The junction differs from germline at one of its ends, possibly a read error. The CDR3 sequence is CASKEGLAGAYVQYF. The CDR3 DNA reads as TGTGCCAGCAAAGAGGGGCTAGCGGGGGCGTACGTGCAGTACTTC. The J gene is TRBJ2-7, the V gene TRBV6-1; TRBD2 matches at 10 bases. The CDR3 totals 15 residues. Germline assignment: CDR1 MNHNS and CDR2 SASEGT.

The J gene is TRBJ1-6, the V gene TRBV2, with TRBD1 matching over 11 bases. There are 14 residues in the CDR3. Looked up from germline, CDR1 is SNHLY and CDR2 is FYNNEI. The junction had 8 bases not matched to a gene; V was cut back by 9 bases and J by 10 bases. The DNA for the CDR3 is TGTGCCAGTATGCGGGGGACAGGGGGATCACCCCTCCACTTT. Translated, it gives CASMRGTGGSPLHF.

This clone was counted only a few times. The chain is built from TRBV28 and TRBJ1-5, with TRBD1 matching over 7 bases. Germline CDR1 reads MDHEN; CDR2 reads SYDVKM. V was pared by 7 bases and J by 2 bases, with 17 bases of the junction left unmatched. The CDR3 is 18 amino acids. CDR3 in DNA: TGTGCCAGCAACGAACTGGCCCTACAGGGGTTCGGCAATCAGCCCCAGCATTTT. Its protein product is CASNELALQGFGNQPQHF. The full variable domain, in which reference TRBV28 and TRBJ1-5 provide the parts outside the CDR3, is DVKVTQSSRYLVKRTGEKVFLECVQDMDHENMFWYRQDPGLGLRLIYFSYDVKMKEKGDIPEGYSVSREKKERFSLILESASTNQTSMYLCASNELALQGFGNQPQHFGDGTRLSIL.

The chain recombines TRBV5-1 with TRBJ1-2, with TRBD1 identical over 12 bases. This CDR3 spans 15 amino acids. From germline, CDR1 is SGHRS and CDR2 YFSETQ. J lost 7 bases, V lost 4 bases, and 8 bases had no gene match. The CDR3 coding sequence is TGCGCCAGCAGCCCCCGGGGACAGGGGGCGATTGGCTACACCTTC. This gives the protein CASSPRGQGAIGYTF.

This clone is a singleton in its sample. CDR3 amino acids: CARRLAGGPDTQYF. The CDR3 DNA reads as TGTGCCCGTAGACTAGCGGGGGGCCCAGATACGCAGTATTTT. V and J are TRBV30 and TRBJ2-3; 13 bases are a match to TRBD2. The germline gives CDR1 GTSNPN, CDR2 SVGIG (reference sequence). V shed 8 bases, J shed 4 bases, and the junction held 6 bases outside the gene matches. This CDR3 comprises 14 residues.